The clone carrying this TCR beta chain occurred a few times. Participants, about 18 to 90 years old, spanned some 23 US areas. This entry belongs to a study of blood T cell repertoires in COVID-19. The CDR3 is 14 residues long. V trimming: 9 bases; J trimming: 5 bases; junction bases outside the gene matches: 9. Germline lookup yields CDR1 SGHTS and CDR2 YDEGEE. Profiled with immunoSEQ multiplex PCR; TCRdb holds only in-frame clones, not every one. The profile shows approximately 440,000 clones, about 85% of them singletons. Material for sequencing was PBMCs or T cells enriched from blood (not recorded which). This receptor was taken from a woman between 18 and 29 years old who had recovered from COVID-19. V gene TRBV5-8 combines with J gene TRBJ2-2; 8 nucleotides line up with TRBD1. CDR3 protein: CATTDRALTGELFF. Written as DNA, the CDR3 is TGTGCCACTACGGACAGGGCTCTTACCGGGGAGCTGTTTTTT.